Listed here are 9 T cell receptor beta chains from one sample, sequenced in a study of T cell repertoires in cytomegalovirus infection. TCRdb recomputed calls from the reads with MiXCR, one row per CDR3 protein. The sample lists 250,000 to 300,000 distinct CDR3 sequences, roughly 25% seen once, with over 11% in the top ten. Input material: PBMCs. These TCRs come from a human donor in good health (CMV status not recorded). Some clones in this sample may be carry-over from other donors' samples.

Many counts were recorded for this clonotype. The CDR3 DNA reads TGTGCCAGCAGCAAAGGGACAGCGTGGTTCGGCTACACCTTC. Its translation: CASSKGTAWFGYTF. The chain couples TRBV7-2 to TRBJ1-2, with 7 bases matching TRBD1. CDR1 and CDR2 (germline): SGHTA, FQGNSA. The CDR3 is made up of 14 amino acids. V shed 5 bases and J 8 bases; nucleotides not matched to a gene: 11.

A few counts support this clonotype. The chain recombines TRBV11-2 with TRBJ2-3; D perhaps matches TRBD2 (6 bases). The germline V gene has CDR1 SGHAT and CDR2 FQNNGV. This CDR3 spans 18 amino acids. V dropped 0 bases and J dropped 3 bases, with 19 bases sitting between them. The CDR3 DNA reads TGTGCCAGCAGCTTAGATTACCCCGGGGCGGGGCGGACAGATACGCAGTATTTT. It codes for CASSLDYPGAGRTDTQYF.

This clonotype appeared many times. This chain links TRBV7-2 with TRBJ1-3; no definite D call. V shed 4 bases and J shed 0 bases, with 7 bases lying between them. The CDR3 covers 14 residues. CDR1 is SGHTA and CDR2 is FQGNSA in the germline V gene. The CDR3 nucleotides read TGTGCCAGCAGCTCCAGGCTCTCTGGAAACACCATATATTTT. Translated, it gives CASSSRLSGNTIYF.

V and J are TRBV7-2 and TRBJ1-6, with D unclear. V was trimmed by 5 bases and J by 14 bases, leaving 16 bases between them. The germline gives CDR1 SGHTA, CDR2 FQGNSA. CDR3 length: 13 residues. CDR3 sequence (DNA): TGTGCCAGCAGCCCTAGTAGCAATTTGGCCCTCCACTTT. This gives the protein CASSPSSNLALHF.

V and J are TRBV6-6 and TRBJ1-4; no firm D call. Trimming removed 5 bases from V and 7 bases from J, with 20 bases in between. The CDR3 runs 16 residues. Germline V gene lookup returns CDR1 MNHNY and CDR2 SVGAGI (reference sequence). The CDR3: CASSRYPSGIIEKLFF. Here the CDR3 DNA reads TGTGCCAGCAGTCGATACCCTTCGGGAATAATTGAAAAACTGTTTTTT.

This clonotype was picked up many times. The chain has TRBV7-2 and TRBJ2-7; a weak D match, TRBD2 (5 bases). Trimming took off 3 bases at V and 2 bases at J, with 8 bases between the two ends. CDR1 SGHTA and CDR2 FQGNSA come from the germline V gene. There are 13 residues in the CDR3. CDR3 residues: CASSFTRAYEQYF. For the CDR3, the DNA is TGTGCCAGCAGCTTCACTAGGGCCTACGAGCAGTACTTC.

This clonotype was counted at least ten times. The rearrangement uses TRBV7-8 and TRBJ2-3; TRBD2 might be the D (5 bases). CDR1 is SGHVS and CDR2 is FQNEAQ in the germline V gene. This CDR3 is built from 14 residues. The ends were cut back, 5 bases at V and 2 bases at J, with 11 bases in the middle. CDR3 sequence reads: CASSPDLDTDTQYF. In DNA form, the CDR3 reads TGTGCCAGCAGCCCGGACTTGGACACAGATACGCAGTATTTT.

This clonotype has at least ten counts. The V call is TRBV7-2, the J call TRBJ2-5; D uncertain. This CDR3 comprises 15 residues. V lost 8 bases and J lost 2, with 18 bases in between. Germline V CDR1 and CDR2: SGHTA, FQGNSA. CDR3 sequence (DNA): TGTGCCAGCTCCCCCAACGTCGGAGCACAAGAGACCCAGTACTTC. Encoded protein: CASSPNVGAQETQYF.

As DNA, the CDR3 is TGTGCCAGCAGCTTAGCCTTGAGCTCCTATAATTCACCCCTCCACTTT. Its protein is CASSLALSSYNSPLHF. The chain employs TRBV11-2 and TRBJ1-6, with D hard to call. V lost 1 base to trimming and J lost 0 bases, with 7 bases between them. The CDR3 has 16 amino acids. CDR1 is SGHAT, CDR2 FQNNGV, per germline. Full variable domain (outside the CDR3, taken from reference TRBV11-2 and TRBJ1-6): EAGVAQSPRYKIIEKRQSVAFWCNPISGHATLYWYQQILGQGPKLLIQFQNNGVVDDSQLPKDRFSAERLKGVDSTLKIQPAKLEDSAVYLCASSLALSSYNSPLHFGNGTRLTVT.